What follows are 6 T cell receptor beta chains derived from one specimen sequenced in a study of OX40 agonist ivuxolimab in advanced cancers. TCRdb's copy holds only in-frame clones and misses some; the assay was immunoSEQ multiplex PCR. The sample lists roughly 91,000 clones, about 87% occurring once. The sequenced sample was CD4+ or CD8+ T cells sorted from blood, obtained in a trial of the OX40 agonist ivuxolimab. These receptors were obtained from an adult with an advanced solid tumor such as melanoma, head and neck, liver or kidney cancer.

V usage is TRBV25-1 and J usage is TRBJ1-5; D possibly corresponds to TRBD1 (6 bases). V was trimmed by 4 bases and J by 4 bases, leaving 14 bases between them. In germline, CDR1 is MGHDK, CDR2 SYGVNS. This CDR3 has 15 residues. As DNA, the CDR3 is TGTGCCAGCAGTGCCGGGACGGGGGCAAATCAGCCCCAGCATTTT. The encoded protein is CASSAGTGANQPQHF.

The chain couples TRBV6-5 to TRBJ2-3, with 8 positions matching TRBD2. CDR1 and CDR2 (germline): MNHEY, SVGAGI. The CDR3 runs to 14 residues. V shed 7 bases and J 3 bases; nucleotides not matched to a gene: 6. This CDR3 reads CASKRGPGTDTQYF. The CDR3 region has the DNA TGTGCCAGCAAGCGGGGGCCAGGGACAGATACGCAGTATTTT.

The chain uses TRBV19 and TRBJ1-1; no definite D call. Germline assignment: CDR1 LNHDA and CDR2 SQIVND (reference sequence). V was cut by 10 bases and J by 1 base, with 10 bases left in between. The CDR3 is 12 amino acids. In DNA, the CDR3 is TGTGCCACCGGAAGCAGGAACACTGAAGCTTTCTTT. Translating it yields CATGSRNTEAFF.

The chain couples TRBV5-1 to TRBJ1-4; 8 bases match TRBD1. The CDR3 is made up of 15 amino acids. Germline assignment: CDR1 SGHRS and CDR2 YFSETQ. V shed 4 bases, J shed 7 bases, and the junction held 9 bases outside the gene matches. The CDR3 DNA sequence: TGCGCCAGCAGCACCGGACAGGGAGGGACTGAAAAACTGTTTTTT. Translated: CASSTGQGGTEKLFF.

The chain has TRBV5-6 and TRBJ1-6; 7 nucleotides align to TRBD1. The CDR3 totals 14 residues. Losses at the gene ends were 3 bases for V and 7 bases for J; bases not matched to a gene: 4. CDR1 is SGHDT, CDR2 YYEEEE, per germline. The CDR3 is CASSSWTGNSPLHF. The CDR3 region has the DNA TGTGCCAGCAGCTCCTGGACAGGCAATTCACCCCTCCACTTT.

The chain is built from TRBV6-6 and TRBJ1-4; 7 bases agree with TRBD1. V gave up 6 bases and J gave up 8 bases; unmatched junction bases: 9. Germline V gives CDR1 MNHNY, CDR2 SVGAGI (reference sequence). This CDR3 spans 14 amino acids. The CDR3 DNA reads TGTGCCAGCAGCCCACAGGGGTTGCAAGAAAAACTGTTTTTT. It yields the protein CASSPQGLQEKLFF.